These T cell receptor beta chains were read from a single sample in a study of a mutant IDH1 vaccine in newly diagnosed glioma. Their target antigens are unknown. Profiled with immunoSEQ multiplex PCR; TCRdb holds only in-frame clones, not every one. The profile shows approximately 50,000 clones, over 75% of them singletons. This material consisted of PBMCs, taken from a glioma patient whose treatment included an IDH1 peptide vaccine. The receptors here all came from a woman in her forties with glioma. Some clones in this sample may be carry-over from other donors' samples. Each CDR3 is given with its conserved first and last residue. A D gene is named only where the DNA matches it firmly. A clone size is listed for some rows: how often the clone was seen (once, few, many), or a class if it is expanded.

d_gene	j_gene	abundance	v_gene	CDR3aa	CDR3nt
-	TRBJ2-7	-	TRBV19	CASSIDPGPAYEQYF	TGTGCCAGTAGTATAGATCCCGGACCGGCCTACGAGCAGTACTTC
-	TRBJ1-2	-	TRBV2	CASSVGGGYTF	TGTGCCAGCAGTGTTGGTGGTGGCTACACCTTC
TRBD2	TRBJ2-5	-	TRBV7-8	CASSLVVAGGQETQYF	TGTGCCAGCAGCTTAGTTGTAGCGGGGGGGCAAGAGACCCAGTACTTC
-	TRBJ2-7	-	TRBV7-8	CASSQTVVGQYF	TGTGCCAGCAGCCAAACAGTCGTCGGGCAGTACTTC
TRBD1	TRBJ1-2	-	TRBV5-1	CASSPSGQLGGYTF	TGCGCCAGCAGTCCGTCGGGACAGCTGGGTGGCTACACCTTC
-	TRBJ1-5	-	TRBV19	CASSIDTSRNQPQHF	TGTGCCAGTAGTATAGATACCTCAAGGAATCAGCCCCAGCATTTT
-	TRBJ1-2	few	TRBV11-2	CASSFLTGRTNYGYTF	TGTGCCAGCAGCTTCCTAACAGGGCGGACTAACTATGGCTACACCTTC
TRBD2	TRBJ2-3	-	TRBV19	CASSVNSGAGTDTQYF	TGTGCCAGTAGTGTTAATAGCGGGGCGGGCACAGATACGCAGTATTTT
TRBD1	TRBJ2-3	-	TRBV13	CASSSYGQGSTDTQYF	TGTGCCAGCAGCTCGTACGGACAGGGGAGCACAGATACGCAGTATTTT
-	TRBJ1-1	once	TRBV5-1	CASTGAGMNTEAFF	TGCGCCAGCACCGGGGCAGGGATGAACACTGAAGCTTTCTTT
-	TRBJ1-2	-	TRBV11-2	CASSLGHAGGYTF	TGTGCCAGCAGCTTAGGACACGCAGGGGGCTACACCTTC
-	TRBJ1-2	-	TRBV25-1	CASSEQGGGGYTF	TGTGCCAGCAGTGAACAGGGAGGAGGCGGCTACACCTTC
TRBD2	TRBJ2-1	-	TRBV6-5	CASSYSWSGGQNEQFF	TGTGCCAGCAGTTACTCGTGGAGCGGGGGGCAGAATGAGCAGTTCTTC
-	TRBJ1-5	-	TRBV7-9	CASSLANGWGNQPQHF	TGTGCCAGCAGCTTAGCGAATGGTTGGGGCAATCAGCCCCAGCATTTT
TRBD2	TRBJ2-1	-	TRBV27	CASSPGLAGHNEQFF	TGTGCCAGCAGTCCGGGACTAGCGGGACACAATGAGCAGTTCTTC